The present T cell receptor beta chain was sequenced within a study of shared clonotypes between healthy human individuals. General study findings and limits: Generation probabilities of non-shared clonotypes were lower (relative to those shared by all four donors).

For this clone: Its antigen is still unknown.

Naive CD45RA+ and memory CD45RA-negative subsets were split from CD4+ cells. Profiling relied on immunoSEQ multiplex PCR, and the TCRdb table lists in-frame clones only, not all of them. The table lists millions of clones, over 85% of them singletons. Looked up from germline, CDR1 is MGHRA and CDR2 is YSYEKL. CDR3 length: 14 amino acids. The ends were cut back, 2 bases at V and 3 bases at J, with 10 bases in the middle. Sequenced: naive CD4+ T cells from PBMCs. Sample subset: CD45RA+ positively selected. The receptor was isolated from a man between 18 and 29 years old in good health. Some clones in this sample may be carry-over from other donors' samples. J is TRBJ2-5 and V is TRBV4-1; possibly TRBD1 for D (6 bases). CDR3 nucleotide sequence: TGCGCCAGCAGCCAACGGGACACGGAAGAGACCCAGTACTTC. It encodes CASSQRDTEETQYF.